Each of the 8 T cell receptor beta chains below was sequenced from the same sample in a study of shared clonotypes between healthy human individuals (dated by TCRdb to the early 2020s). Library method: the immunoSEQ multiplex PCR assay. Here the immuneACCESS table is served through TCRdb, limited to in-frame sequences with V and J called. Missing clones are a known gap in these copies; in checked studies unresolved V genes cover under half, and the rest lacks a known reason. The sample yields 2,500,000 or so clones; approximately 93% were counted once. The top ten clonotypes cover approximately 0.35% of the sample. The material sequenced was naive CD4+ T cells from PBMCs. The sample's cell subset or site label, decoded: CD45RA+ positively selected. All receptors derive from a young man in good health. Some clones in this sample may be carry-over from other donors' samples.

The chain couples TRBV28 to TRBJ2-5; no firm D call. The ends were cut back, 8 bases at V and 4 bases at J, with 11 bases in the middle. Per germline, CDR1 MDHEN and CDR2 SYDVKM. CDR3 length: 12 amino acids. Here the CDR3 DNA reads TGTGCCAGCGCTGAACGACGAGAGACCCAGTACTTC. It codes for CASAERRETQYF.

The gene calls are TRBV2 and TRBJ2-7, with D perhaps TRBD2 (6 bases). CDR3 size: 14 residues. Trimming cost V 10 bases and J 2 bases, with 18 bases left between them. Germline assignment: CDR1 SNHLY and CDR2 FYNNEI. The DNA for the CDR3 is TGTGCCACCGTGGCGGGGAGGACAACCTACGAGCAGTACTTC. It yields the protein CATVAGRTTYEQYF.

The chain combines TRBV7-6 with TRBJ1-1; unclear D gene. The CDR3 consists of 13 residues. The germline V gene has CDR1 SGHVS and CDR2 FNYEAQ. The V end lost 5 bases, the J end lost 5 bases, and 12 bases lay between the germline ends. The CDR3, as DNA: TGTGCCAGCAGCCACGATGGCCGGACTGAAGCTTTCTTT. It specifies CASSHDGRTEAFF.

J is TRBJ2-2 and V is TRBV5-1; D not resolved. CDR3 length equals 12 residues. Germline loops: CDR1 SGHRS, CDR2 YFSETQ. Between the trimmed V and J ends, which lost 4 bases and 5 bases, there was a span of 6 bases. The DNA of the CDR3 is TGCGCCAGCAGCCCGGAAACCGGGGAGCTGTTTTTT. As protein: CASSPETGELFF.

The CDR3 protein is CATRPGLNEKLFF. The CDR3 DNA sequence: TGTGCCACACGACCGGGGCTTAATGAAAAACTGTTTTTT. The chain employs TRBV18 and TRBJ1-4; D may be TRBD1 (5 bases). Germline V CDR1 and CDR2: KGHSH, LQKENI. This CDR3 contains 13 residues. Trimming took off 10 bases at V and 4 bases at J, with 13 bases between the two ends.

The chain employs TRBV5-6 and TRBJ2-1; no definite D call. Trimming removed 2 bases from V and 13 bases from J, with 13 bases in between. This CDR3 is built from 12 residues. The germline V gene has CDR1 SGHDT and CDR2 YYEEEE. The CDR3: CASSLGSLAQFF. The CDR3 DNA sequence: TGTGCCAGCAGCTTAGGCAGCCTTGCCCAGTTCTTC.

The table lists this clone with a count of one. The chain employs TRBV6-5 and TRBJ1-2; D is undetermined. Trimming pared 10 bases from V and 4 bases from J, leaving 7 bases between. CDR1 and CDR2 from the germline V gene are MNHEY and SVGAGI. This CDR3 has 10 amino acids. The chain's CDR3 is CATRLYGYTF. CDR3 in DNA: TGTGCCACCCGTCTCTATGGCTACACCTTC.

The rearrangement uses TRBV25-1 and TRBJ2-1; 12 bases agree with TRBD2. The CDR3 runs to 15 residues. Germline V gene data show CDR1 as MGHDK and CDR2 as SYGVNS. The ends lost 6 bases at V and 8 bases at J; junction bases unmatched: 8. The CDR3 spells CASSPLAGGPYEQFF. The CDR3 bases are TGTGCCAGCAGCCCGCTAGCGGGAGGGCCCTATGAGCAGTTCTTC.